Listed below are T cell receptor beta chains from one sample, sequenced in a study of T cell repertoires in cytomegalovirus infection. These receptors' antigens are unknown. In TCRdb, the reads were re-called with MiXCR into one record per CDR3 protein. The sample shows 900,000 to 950,000 distinct CDR3 sequences, around 30% of them seen only once. The sequencing here drew on cultured CD8+ T cells from PBMCs, taken from culture after CMV antigen stimulation. Receptors were obtained from a human donor in good health (CMV status not recorded). Some clones in this sample may be carry-over from other donors' samples. Both conserved end residues are part of each CDR3. A D gene is named only where the DNA matches it firmly. A row's size may be missing; if present it is once, few, many or a size class.

CDR3nt: TGCGCCAGCAGCCAAGAAGACCTCCGTTTACTAGCCAAAAACATTCAGTACTTC
CDR3aa: CASSQEDLRLLAKNIQYF
j_gene: TRBJ2-4
v_gene: TRBV4-1
abundance: -
d_gene: -

CDR3nt: TGTGCCACCAGCAGAGATCGTCGGCAGGCGAACACCGGGGAGCTGTTTTTT
CDR3aa: CATSRDRRQANTGELFF
j_gene: TRBJ2-2
v_gene: TRBV15
abundance: -
d_gene: -

CDR3nt: TGTGCCAGCACTACGGGACAGGGAGGAGAAGAGCAGTACTTC
CDR3aa: CASTTGQGGEEQYF
j_gene: TRBJ2-7
v_gene: TRBV27
abundance: few
d_gene: TRBD1

CDR3nt: TGTGCCAGCAGTCTCAGGGGATCGCAAGAGACCCAGTACTTC
CDR3aa: CASSLRGSQETQYF
j_gene: TRBJ2-5
v_gene: TRBV6-6
abundance: many
d_gene: -

CDR3nt: TGTGCCAGCAGTGATCCGGATTTCGGGGGGGTAAATTCACCCCTCCACTTT
CDR3aa: CASSDPDFGGVNSPLHF
j_gene: TRBJ1-6
v_gene: TRBV28
abundance: -
d_gene: -

CDR3nt: TGTGCCAGCAGTAACAGTTTCTCTGGAAACATCATATATTTT
CDR3aa: CASSNSFSGNIIYF
j_gene: TRBJ1-3
v_gene: TRBV27
abundance: -
d_gene: -

CDR3nt: TGTGCCAGCAGTTACGGCAGATTCTCTGGAAACACCATATATTTT
CDR3aa: CASSYGRFSGNTIYF
j_gene: TRBJ1-3
v_gene: TRBV6-8
abundance: -
d_gene: -

CDR3nt: TGTGCCATCAGTGGAGAAGGGCCAGGGGTGAATGAAAAACTGTTTTTT
CDR3aa: CAISGEGPGVNEKLFF
j_gene: TRBJ1-4
v_gene: TRBV10-3
abundance: many
d_gene: -

CDR3nt: TGCGCCAGCAGCCAAGCGGGCACAGATACGCAGTATTTT
CDR3aa: CASSQAGTDTQYF
j_gene: TRBJ2-3
v_gene: TRBV4-1
abundance: many
d_gene: -

CDR3nt: TGTGCCAGCAGTTTATGGGGGATCACAGATACGCAGTATTTT
CDR3aa: CASSLWGITDTQYF
j_gene: TRBJ2-3
v_gene: TRBV27
abundance: many
d_gene: -

CDR3nt: TGCAGTGCTCCGACCCTTCCCCGGGACTATGGCTACACCTTC
CDR3aa: CSAPTLPRDYGYTF
j_gene: TRBJ1-2
v_gene: TRBV20-1
abundance: -
d_gene: -

CDR3nt: TGTGCCAGCAGCCAAGAGTGGGATGGTAGAGAGACCCAGTACTTC
CDR3aa: CASSQEWDGRETQYF
j_gene: TRBJ2-5
v_gene: TRBV3-1
abundance: -
d_gene: -

CDR3nt: TGTGCCAGCAGCTTAACTAAACGGGAGACCCAGTACTTC
CDR3aa: CASSLTKRETQYF
j_gene: TRBJ2-5
v_gene: TRBV7-3
abundance: -
d_gene: -

CDR3nt: TGTGCCAGCTCAAAGCGGGACCGTTGGTATGGCTACACCTTC
CDR3aa: CASSKRDRWYGYTF
j_gene: TRBJ1-2
v_gene: TRBV18
abundance: -
d_gene: -

CDR3nt: TGTGCCAGCAGCCCCCCGGAGTCCGAAGCGCAGTATTTT
CDR3aa: CASSPPESEAQYF
j_gene: TRBJ2-3
v_gene: TRBV7-9
abundance: -
d_gene: -

CDR3nt: TGCGCCAGCAGCCGACTCACAGGGGCTGAAGCTTTCTTT
CDR3aa: CASSRLTGAEAFF
j_gene: TRBJ1-1
v_gene: TRBV4-1
abundance: -
d_gene: TRBD1

CDR3nt: TGCGCCAGCAGCCCAGGAACAGGATCGGTACCCACCGGGGAGCTGTTTTTT
CDR3aa: CASSPGTGSVPTGELFF
j_gene: TRBJ2-2
v_gene: TRBV4-3
abundance: -
d_gene: -

CDR3nt: TGTGCCAGCAGGAGCACAGGGATGAATGAGCAGTTCTTC
CDR3aa: CASRSTGMNEQFF
j_gene: TRBJ2-1
v_gene: TRBV7-4
abundance: few
d_gene: -

CDR3nt: TGTGCCAGCACCTCCGGGCAGCTCCGGAAGACCCAGTACTTC
CDR3aa: CASTSGQLRKTQYF
j_gene: TRBJ2-5
v_gene: TRBV7-9
abundance: -
d_gene: -

CDR3nt: TGTGCCACCGACACCGGGACAGCCCTTCCGAGCAATCAGCCCCAGCATTTT
CDR3aa: CATDTGTALPSNQPQHF
j_gene: TRBJ1-5
v_gene: TRBV19
abundance: -
d_gene: TRBD1

CDR3nt: TGTGCCATCAGCTTAAACTGGCTAGAGACCCAGTACTTC
CDR3aa: CAISLNWLETQYF
j_gene: TRBJ2-5
v_gene: TRBV7-2
abundance: once
d_gene: -

CDR3nt: TGTGCCAGCAGTTACAAGGCAGGGCAGAACACTGAAGCTTTCTTT
CDR3aa: CASSYKAGQNTEAFF
j_gene: TRBJ1-1
v_gene: TRBV6-6
abundance: few
d_gene: -

CDR3nt: TGTGCCAGCAGCCGTGCCCGAGGGCTAGAGTTTACCTACAATGAGCAGTTCTTC
CDR3aa: CASSRARGLEFTYNEQFF
j_gene: TRBJ2-1
v_gene: TRBV7-8
abundance: few
d_gene: -

CDR3nt: TGTGCCAGCAGCTTAATGGGGGGATCAGAGACCCAGTACTTC
CDR3aa: CASSLMGGSETQYF
j_gene: TRBJ2-5
v_gene: TRBV7-9
abundance: -
d_gene: -

CDR3nt: TGTGCCAGCAGCTTAGTCAGATATGGCTACACCTTC
CDR3aa: CASSLVRYGYTF
j_gene: TRBJ1-2
v_gene: TRBV7-9
abundance: few
d_gene: -

CDR3nt: TGCGCCAGCAGCCAAGATTGGGAGGGCTGGGGCGAGCAGTACTTC
CDR3aa: CASSQDWEGWGEQYF
j_gene: TRBJ2-7
v_gene: TRBV4-1
abundance: -
d_gene: TRBD2

CDR3nt: TGTGCCAGCAGTGAAGAGGGCAGGGTCGGTTCACCCCTCCACTTT
CDR3aa: CASSEEGRVGSPLHF
j_gene: TRBJ1-6
v_gene: TRBV2
abundance: few
d_gene: -

CDR3nt: TGCGCCAGCAGCCAAGATCTACCGTGGGCAACTAATGAAAAACTGTTTTTT
CDR3aa: CASSQDLPWATNEKLFF
j_gene: TRBJ1-4
v_gene: TRBV4-3
abundance: -
d_gene: -

CDR3nt: TGTGCCAGCAGTTTCGCAGTGGCGGGGGAGAGCCTTAACAATGAGCAGTTCTTC
CDR3aa: CASSFAVAGESLNNEQFF
j_gene: TRBJ2-1
v_gene: TRBV28
abundance: -
d_gene: TRBD2

CDR3nt: TGTGCCAGCAGCTTAGGAGGGACACCGACCTACGAGCAGTACTTC
CDR3aa: CASSLGGTPTYEQYF
j_gene: TRBJ2-7
v_gene: TRBV7-2
abundance: many
d_gene: -

CDR3nt: TGTGCCATCAGTGAGTCCGGGGGGCCCGGATACAATGAGCAGTTCTTC
CDR3aa: CAISESGGPGYNEQFF
j_gene: TRBJ2-1
v_gene: TRBV10-3
abundance: -
d_gene: -

CDR3nt: TGTGCCAGCAGCTTAGTTAAGATGCGAGAGACCCAGTACTTC
CDR3aa: CASSLVKMRETQYF
j_gene: TRBJ2-5
v_gene: TRBV7-2
abundance: -
d_gene: -

CDR3nt: TGTGCCAGCAGCTTAGCCAGGAGGGACACTTCTAACTATGGCTACACCTTC
CDR3aa: CASSLARRDTSNYGYTF
j_gene: TRBJ1-2
v_gene: TRBV7-6
abundance: many
d_gene: -

CDR3nt: TGTGCCAGCAGCGCCGGACTGAACACCGGGGAGCTGTTTTTT
CDR3aa: CASSAGLNTGELFF
j_gene: TRBJ2-2
v_gene: TRBV6-2/TRBV6-3
abundance: -
d_gene: -

CDR3nt: TGTGCCAGCAGTTACTTGGGCGGGGGGGGCAATGAGCAGTTCTTC
CDR3aa: CASSYLGGGGNEQFF
j_gene: TRBJ2-1
v_gene: TRBV6-5
abundance: few
d_gene: TRBD2

CDR3nt: TGTGCCAGCAGCTTAAGGGACAGAGTGGCTGGAAACACCATATATTTT
CDR3aa: CASSLRDRVAGNTIYF
j_gene: TRBJ1-3
v_gene: TRBV7-8
abundance: many
d_gene: TRBD1

CDR3nt: TGTGCCAGCAGTTTAGGGACAGGGTTGTTTAACAGCAATCAGCCCCAGCATTTT
CDR3aa: CASSLGTGLFNSNQPQHF
j_gene: TRBJ1-5
v_gene: TRBV12-3/TRBV12-4
abundance: few
d_gene: TRBD1

CDR3nt: TGTGCCAGCAGCCTACAGGGATACCACGCCTATGGCTACACCTTC
CDR3aa: CASSLQGYHAYGYTF
j_gene: TRBJ1-2
v_gene: TRBV7-9
abundance: few
d_gene: -

CDR3nt: TGTGCCTTGCGGGGGATCCAAACACTCAAAGGGGGTTACGAGCAGTACTTC
CDR3aa: CALRGIQTLKGGYEQYF
j_gene: TRBJ2-7
v_gene: TRBV2
abundance: -
d_gene: -

CDR3nt: TGTGCCAGCAGAACTCTAGCCGGGGAGACCCAGTACTTC
CDR3aa: CASRTLAGETQYF
j_gene: TRBJ2-5
v_gene: TRBV6-6
abundance: few
d_gene: -

CDR3nt: TGCGCCAGCAGCCCGGGCCGGCAGCGGTATTTACCCCTCCACTTT
CDR3aa: CASSPGRQRYLPLHF
j_gene: TRBJ1-6
v_gene: TRBV4-1
abundance: -
d_gene: -

CDR3nt: TGTGCCAGCAGCTTAGCGGACGGGACTGGAAACACCATATATTTT
CDR3aa: CASSLADGTGNTIYF
j_gene: TRBJ1-3
v_gene: TRBV7-6
abundance: -
d_gene: -

CDR3nt: TGTGCCATCCAGGGGGGGAATGAGCAGTTCTTC
CDR3aa: CAIQGGNEQFF
j_gene: TRBJ2-1
v_gene: TRBV27
abundance: -
d_gene: -

CDR3nt: TGCAGCTTCTCTCAGGGGATATCGGGTGAGCAGTTCTTC
CDR3aa: CSFSQGISGEQFF
j_gene: TRBJ2-1
v_gene: TRBV20-1
abundance: -
d_gene: -

CDR3nt: TGTGCCAGCAGGGAACAAGCGGTGTCCAATTTCTTT
CDR3aa: CASREQAVSNFF
j_gene: TRBJ1-1
v_gene: TRBV7-9
abundance: -
d_gene: -

CDR3nt: TGTGTCAGCAGCTTAGCTCTAAAAGAGACCCAGTACTTC
CDR3aa: CVSSLALKETQYF
j_gene: TRBJ2-5
v_gene: TRBV7-9
abundance: -
d_gene: -

CDR3nt: TGCGCCAGCAGCGGGACAACCTATGGCTACACCTTC
CDR3aa: CASSGTTYGYTF
j_gene: TRBJ1-2
v_gene: TRBV5-1
abundance: once
d_gene: -

CDR3nt: TGTGCCAGCAGCCTCTACGTCACTTTGAACACTGAAGCTTTCTTT
CDR3aa: CASSLYVTLNTEAFF
j_gene: TRBJ1-1
v_gene: TRBV7-8
abundance: many
d_gene: -